One and the same sample provided the 10 T cell receptor beta chains below, sequenced in a study of cytomegalovirus exposure and HLA in healthy donors. The PCR used 60 Vbeta and 13 Jbeta primers. TCRdb's table, derived via immunoSEQ multiplex PCR, lists solely in-frame clones and lacks some. The sample has approximately 100,000 clones; 76% are singletons. Sequenced material: PBMCs. The receptors here all came from a woman aged 40 to 50 in good health and CMV-seropositive.

This sequence joins TRBV6-6 and TRBJ1-3; 7 bases agree with TRBD1. V shed 2 bases and J 1 base; nucleotides not matched to a gene: 5. CDR1 and CDR2 from the germline V gene are MNHNY and SVGAGI (reference sequence). The CDR3 runs 16 residues. As DNA, the CDR3 is TGTGCCAGCAGTTACCTTACAGGGGATTCTGGAAACACCATATATTTT. Translation gives CASSYLTGDSGNTIYF.

The chain recombines TRBV7-2 with TRBJ2-5, with a tentative D call TRBD2 (5 bases). V lost 5 bases and J 2 bases, leaving 9 bases between the germline ends. This CDR3 contains 13 residues. The V gene's germline CDR1 is SGHTA and CDR2 FQGNSA. CDR3 region: CASSGLPQETQYF. CDR3 DNA sequence: TGTGCCAGCAGCGGACTGCCGCAAGAGACCCAGTACTTC.

V gene TRBV19 combines with J gene TRBJ2-7, with D hard to call. Trimming removed 0 bases from V and 1 base from J, with 4 bases in between. Germline CDR1 and CDR2: LNHDA and SQIVND (reference sequence). This CDR3 has 13 amino acids. The CDR3 spells CASSIDLSYEQYF. CDR3 coding DNA: TGTGCCAGTAGTATAGATCTGTCCTACGAGCAGTACTTC.

The V call is TRBV29-1, the J call TRBJ1-2; a weak D match, TRBD1 (5 bases). Germline values: CDR1 SQVTM, CDR2 ANQGSEA. The germline V and J ends were trimmed by 0 bases and 8 bases, with 19 bases remaining between them. This CDR3 is 15 amino acids long. The CDR3 protein is CSVEERGGMIGGYTF. CDR3 sequence (DNA): TGCAGCGTTGAAGAACGGGGGGGGATGATCGGAGGCTACACCTTC. The full variable domain, completed using reference TRBV29-1 and TRBJ1-2, is SAVISQKPSRDICQRGTSLTIQCQVDSQVTMMFWYRQQPGQSLTLIATANQGSEATYESGFVIDKFPISRPNLTFSTLTVSNMSPEDSSIYLCSVEERGGMIGGYTFGSGTRLTVV.

The chain uses TRBV5-4 and TRBJ2-1; perhaps TRBD1 as D (8 bases). The CDR3 has 16 amino acids. V dropped 4 bases and J dropped 2 bases, with 16 bases sitting between them. The germline V gene has CDR1 SGHNT and CDR2 YYREEE (reference sequence). In nucleotides, the CDR3 is TGTGCCAGCAGCCCACGGGGGGACAGGCCCTACAATGAGCAGTTCTTC. It yields the protein CASSPRGDRPYNEQFF.

The chain carries TRBV6-6 and TRBJ2-7; tentative D call: TRBD2 (6 bases). The V end lost 0 bases, the J end lost 2 bases, and 8 bases lay between the germline ends. The germline V gene has CDR1 MNHNY and CDR2 SVGAGI (reference sequence). The CDR3 has 14 residues. CDR3 coding DNA: TGTGCCAGCAGTTACTCGACTAGACCCTACGAGCAGTACTTC. Translating it yields CASSYSTRPYEQYF.

This chain links TRBV30 with TRBJ1-5, with 7 bases lining up with TRBD1. The CDR3 has 13 residues. V was clipped by 5 bases and J by 4 bases; unmatched bases: 5. Looked up from germline, CDR1 is GTSNPN and CDR2 is SVGIG (reference sequence). In DNA, the CDR3 is TGTGCCTGGGCTAGACAGGGAAATCAGCCCCAGCATTTT. Residues: CAWARQGNQPQHF.

The rearrangement links TRBV11-3 to TRBJ1-6, with D maybe TRBD1 (6 bases). Trimming stripped 2 bases from V and 8 bases from J, with 16 bases between. The length of the CDR3 is 16 residues. CDR1 is SGHNT, CDR2 YENEEA, per germline. The CDR3 loop reads CASSLPRRGGHSPLHF. The CDR3 nucleotides are TGTGCCAGCAGCTTACCCCGGAGGGGGGGTCATTCACCCCTCCACTTT.

Here the CDR3 DNA reads TGTGCCAGTAGTGGGACAGGGGATACTAGCAATCAGCCCCAGCATTTT. Its translation is CASSGTGDTSNQPQHF. The rearrangement uses TRBV19 and TRBJ1-5, with 10 positions matching TRBD1. The CDR3 sequence is 16 residues long. Germline assignment: CDR1 LNHDA and CDR2 SQIVND (reference sequence). J gave up 0 bases and V 5 bases, and 4 bases lay outside the gene matches.

The J gene is TRBJ2-3, the V gene TRBV23-1, with TRBD1 identical over 7 bases. TRBV23-1 is flagged as an ORF with uncertain function. Losses at the gene ends were 7 bases for V and 2 bases for J; bases not matched to a gene: 6. The CDR3 is made up of 14 amino acids. The CDR3 loop reads CASIVGTVTDTQYF. Here the CDR3 DNA reads TGCGCCAGCATTGTGGGGACAGTCACAGATACGCAGTATTTT.